The rows below give T cell receptor beta chains drawn from one sample of a study of CD8+CD57+ T cells in acquired aplastic anemia. TCRdb reprocessed the reads with MiXCR, giving one entry per CDR3 protein. This sample carries about 190,000 distinct CDR3 sequences, less than 60% of them seen once, and the ten largest clones take approximately 9.7%. The sequencing input was sorted CD4+, CD8+, or CD8+CD57+ T cells (not recorded which) from PBMCs. The receptors derive from a human donor with aplastic anemia. The CDR3 runs from the conserved cysteine through the conserved F or W. The D gene is left open where the match is weak. Where a row states a size, it is once, few, many or the class of an expanded clone; other rows omit it.

CSVEDRGIGGAFF,TGCAGCGTTGAAGATCGGGGCATTGGTGGAGCTTTCTTT,-,TRBV29-1,-,13,TRBJ1-1
CASSLIPGETQYF,TGTGCCAGCAGCTTAATCCCAGGGGAGACCCAGTACTTC,-,TRBV7-3,few,13,TRBJ2-5
CASSQGSGSDEQYF,TGTGCCAGCAGTCAGGGGAGCGGGAGCGACGAGCAGTACTTC,TRBD2,TRBV7-9,many,14,TRBJ2-7
CASSLDQGSNQPQHF,TGTGCCAGCAGTTTGGATCAAGGGAGCAATCAGCCCCAGCATTTT,-,TRBV27,-,15,TRBJ1-5
CATRGHSANTGELFF,TGTGCCACCAGAGGACATTCGGCGAACACCGGGGAGCTGTTTTTT,-,TRBV24-1,-,15,TRBJ2-2
CASSQPGARGNTDTQYF,TGCGCCAGCAGCCAACCGGGAGCTCGGGGGAACACAGATACGCAGTATTTT,-,TRBV4-1,-,17,TRBJ2-3
CASIRDRVGSYEQYF,TGTGCCAGCATTCGAGACAGGGTGGGCTCCTACGAGCAGTACTTC,TRBD1,TRBV2,-,15,TRBJ2-7
CSGTSQGITEVFF,TGCAGCGGTACCTCGCAGGGGATCACTGAAGTTTTCTTT,-,TRBV29-1,-,13,TRBJ1-1
CASSRDRDTGELFF,TGTGCCAGCAGTCGCGACAGGGACACCGGGGAGCTGTTTTTT,TRBD1,TRBV2,few,14,TRBJ2-2
CATATANTGELFF,TGTGCCACCGCGACTGCGAACACCGGGGAGCTGTTTTTT,-,TRBV24-1,few,13,TRBJ2-2
CASSQVLAGTQETQYF,TGTGCCAGCAGCCAAGTTCTAGCGGGAACCCAAGAGACCCAGTACTTC,TRBD2,TRBV4-2,many,16,TRBJ2-5
CASSPGGFTGNTIYF,TGTGCCAGCAGCCCCGGTGGATTTACTGGAAACACCATATATTTT,-,TRBV6-1,-,15,TRBJ1-3
CASTLAGNGSPLHF,TGTGCCAGCACCCTGGCGGGGAATGGTTCACCCCTCCACTTT,-,TRBV2,-,14,TRBJ1-6
CASSADLRSSF,TGTGCCAGCAGCGCAGATCTGAGGTCGTCCTTC,-,TRBV2,-,11,TRBJ2-1
CASSPDRGLVYEQYF,TGTGCCAGCAGCCCGGACAGGGGGCTCGTCTACGAGCAGTACTTC,TRBD1,TRBV7-9,-,15,TRBJ2-7
CASSPREGATDTQYF,TGTGCCAGCTCCCCGCGGGAGGGAGCCACAGATACGCAGTATTTT,TRBD2,TRBV18,-,15,TRBJ2-3
CATSPRMVGREQYF,TGTGCCACCAGCCCCAGGATGGTGGGGCGCGAGCAGTACTTC,-,TRBV15,-,14,TRBJ2-7
CSARPARRQETQYF,TGCAGTGCTAGGCCAGCGCGTCGTCAAGAGACCCAGTACTTC,-,TRBV20-1,-,14,TRBJ2-5
CATSRDNSGLNSPLHF,TGTGCCACCAGCAGAGATAACAGTGGACTTAATTCACCCCTCCACTTT,-,TRBV15,-,16,TRBJ1-6
CVSSEWWQNYGYTF,TGTGTCAGCAGTGAATGGTGGCAGAACTATGGCTACACCTTC,-,TRBV6-1,-,14,TRBJ1-2
CASSEGLNAYEQYF,TGCGCCAGCAGTGAAGGATTGAACGCCTACGAGCAGTACTTC,-,TRBV10-2,-,14,TRBJ2-7
CASSPHGVNYEQYF,TGTGCCAGCAGCCCTCACGGGGTCAATTACGAGCAGTACTTC,-,TRBV11-2,many,14,TRBJ2-7
CASSLGTGRSEQYF,TGTGCCAGCAGCTTAGGGACAGGGCGGAGTGAGCAGTACTTC,TRBD1,TRBV7-9,-,14,TRBJ2-7
CASSLDLNSNQPQHF,TGTGCCAGCAGCTTAGACTTAAATAGCAATCAGCCCCAGCATTTT,-,TRBV7-9,-,15,TRBJ1-5
CASSLEDPSYNEQFF,TGCGCCAGCAGCTTGGAGGACCCGTCCTACAATGAGCAGTTCTTC,-,TRBV5-1,-,15,TRBJ2-1
CASSSDRFTNTGELFF,TGTGCCAGCAGTTCAGACCGATTCACGAACACCGGGGAGCTGTTTTTT,-,TRBV10-3,-,16,TRBJ2-2
CASGSGQGLYEQYF,TGTGCCAGCGGCTCGGGACAGGGCCTCTACGAGCAGTACTTC,TRBD1,TRBV7-8,-,14,TRBJ2-7
CASSVGGGHDGYTF,TGTGCCAGCAGCGTAGGGGGGGGCCATGATGGCTACACCTTC,-,TRBV9,-,14,TRBJ1-2
CASSYDGLNQPQHF,TGCGCCAGCAGTTATGACGGTCTCAATCAGCCCCAGCATTTT,-,TRBV5-1,many,14,TRBJ1-5
CATRGPGQGYNEQFF,TGTGCCACCAGGGGACCGGGACAGGGCTACAATGAGCAGTTCTTC,TRBD1,TRBV15,-,15,TRBJ2-1
CASSESGGQNSPLHF,TGTGCCAGCAGTGAATCGGGAGGCCAGAATTCACCCCTCCACTTT,-,TRBV25-1,-,15,TRBJ1-6
CSVEDPRQGPTDTQYF,TGCAGCGTTGAAGATCCTCGACAGGGACCCACAGATACGCAGTATTTT,TRBD1,TRBV29-1,many,16,TRBJ2-3
CASSFGWDSRSYEQYF,TGTGCCAGCAGCTTTGGCTGGGACAGCAGGTCCTACGAGCAGTACTTC,TRBD1,TRBV11-2,-,16,TRBJ2-7
CASSFRETQYF,TGTGCCAGCAGTTTCCGAGAGACCCAGTACTTC,-,TRBV7-8,many,11,TRBJ2-5
CASGQRLEQYF,TGTGCTAGTGGCCAGCGACTAGAGCAGTACTTC,-,TRBV12-5,few,11,TRBJ2-7
CASSMTSSNQPQHF,TGTGCCAGCAGTATGACAAGTAGCAATCAGCCCCAGCATTTT,-,TRBV2,-,14,TRBJ1-5
CASDRGRRGVRGQYF,TGTGCCAGCGACCGGGGGAGGCGGGGGGTCCGAGGGCAGTATTTT,TRBD2,TRBV7-8,-,15,TRBJ2-3
CASSVGLDRDHEQYF,TGTGCCAGCAGCGTAGGGTTGGACAGGGACCACGAGCAGTACTTC,TRBD1,TRBV9,-,15,TRBJ2-7
CSVTTGGETQYF,TGCAGCGTGACGACAGGGGGGGAGACCCAGTACTTC,TRBD1,TRBV29-1,few,12,TRBJ2-5
CAISAESAYEQYF,TGTGCCATCAGTGCCGAGAGCGCCTACGAGCAGTACTTC,-,TRBV10-3,many,13,TRBJ2-7
CATSGPGLAGGSYEQYF,TGTGCCACCAGCGGACCGGGACTAGCGGGAGGTTCCTACGAGCAGTACTTC,TRBD2,TRBV15,-,17,TRBJ2-7
CASSSMWTGRETQYF,TGTGCCAGCAGCTCAATGTGGACAGGAAGGGAGACCCAGTACTTC,TRBD1,TRBV5-6,many,15,TRBJ2-5
CSARDSKGETVGTGELFF,TGCAGTGCTAGAGATAGTAAAGGGGAGACAGTAGGTACCGGGGAGCTGTTTTTT,-,TRBV20-1,-,18,TRBJ2-2
CATQKQGYEQYF,TGTGCCACCCAAAAACAGGGCTACGAGCAGTACTTC,-,TRBV10-3,-,12,TRBJ2-7
CASSLTGGYEQYF,TGTGCCAGCTCACTGACAGGGGGTTACGAGCAGTACTTC,TRBD1,TRBV7-2,many,13,TRBJ2-7
CASSYRLAGSTDTQYF,TGCGCCAGCAGCTATCGACTAGCGGGGAGTACAGATACGCAGTATTTT,TRBD2,TRBV5-1,-,16,TRBJ2-3
CASSLDRESTEAFF,TGTGCCAGCAGCTTGGACAGGGAGAGCACTGAAGCTTTCTTT,TRBD1,TRBV11-1,many,14,TRBJ1-1
CASSNKYEQYF,TGTGCCAGTAGTAACAAGTACGAGCAGTACTTC,-,TRBV19,-,11,TRBJ2-7